Shown below are 25 T cell receptor beta chains from a single sample sequenced in a study of CD8 T cells in ankylosing spondylitis. TCRdb called the 5' RACE reads again in MiXCR, with one record for every CDR3 protein. The profile shows roughly 130,000 distinct CDR3 sequences, around 13% of them singletons. The sample consisted of blood, either unsorted or a sorted T cell fraction (not recorded which). These receptor sequences come from a female donor with ankylosing spondylitis or in good health (not recorded which).

The chain joins TRBV6-2 or TRBV6-3 to TRBJ2-7, with D possibly matching TRBD1 (7 bases). Germline CDR1 is MNHEY and CDR2 is SVGEGT. There are 16 residues in the CDR3. Between the trimmed V and J ends, which lost 7 bases and 1 base, there was a span of 20 bases. For the CDR3, the DNA is TGTGCCAGCAAGGGGGGCACCGAGGACAGGTCCTACGAGCAGTACTTC. It yields the protein CASKGGTEDRSYEQYF.

The rearrangement joins TRBV6-1 to TRBJ2-3; D is perhaps TRBD1 or TRBD2 (5 bases each). Trimming left V 6 bases short and J 2 bases short, with 12 bases between. The germline CDR1 and CDR2 sequences are MNHNS and SASEGT. The CDR3 totals 14 residues. The DNA for the CDR3 is TGTGCCAGCAGCCGCGTGGGGGTCACAGATACGCAGTATTTT. The encoded protein is CASSRVGVTDTQYF.

This clonotype appeared many times. The chain recombines TRBV4-1 with TRBJ2-3, with TRBD1 identical over 8 bases. In germline, CDR1 is MGHRA, CDR2 YSYEKL. The V and J ends lost 5 bases and 2 bases, in that order; junction bases with no gene match: 12. The CDR3 is 17 amino acids. The CDR3 sequence: CASSGPGGGGATDTQYF. CDR3 nucleotide sequence: TGCGCCAGCAGCGGACCAGGGGGCGGAGGAGCCACAGATACGCAGTATTTT.

This clonotype was detected a few times. The CDR3 nucleotides are TGTGCCAGCAGTTTCATCGGGACAGGGATCTCTGGAAACACCATATATTTT. This sequence encodes CASSFIGTGISGNTIYF. The chain carries TRBV12-3 or TRBV12-4 and TRBJ1-3, with 9 bases that match TRBD1. The J segment lost 0 bases and the V segment lost 3 bases, leaving 6 bases of the junction unmatched. The CDR3 is 17 residues long.

The gene calls are TRBV7-2 and TRBJ2-1; D is ambiguous. With 3 bases removed from V and 6 bases from J, the gap between germline ends came to 6 bases. The CDR3 covers 12 residues. Germline CDR1 and CDR2: SGHTA and FQGNSA. CDR3 sequence (DNA): TGTGCCAGCAGCTTGAGGATCAATGAGCAGTTCTTC. It specifies CASSLRINEQFF.

Many counts were recorded for this clonotype. This chain uses TRBV4-1 with TRBJ2-7; possibly TRBD2 for D (5 bases). The CDR3 contains 13 residues. The germline CDR1 and CDR2 sequences are MGHRA and YSYEKL. Trimming took off 1 base at V and 5 bases at J, with 9 bases between the two ends. CDR3 amino acids: CASSQGPGDEQYF. CDR3 nucleotide sequence: TGCGCCAGCAGCCAAGGTCCCGGGGACGAGCAGTACTTC.

The V call is TRBV20-1, the J call TRBJ2-3; 13 nucleotides match TRBD2. The V gene's germline CDR1 is DFQATT and CDR2 SNEGSKA (reference sequence). The CDR3 spans 16 residues. V shed 6 bases and J 0 bases; nucleotides not matched to a gene: 6. CDR3 sequence: CSASGTSGESTDTQYF. The CDR3 nucleotides are TGCAGTGCCTCCGGGACTAGCGGGGAAAGCACAGATACGCAGTATTTT.

This sequence joins TRBV20-1 and TRBJ2-7; the D is unclear. This CDR3 has 13 residues. The germline CDR1 and CDR2 sequences are DFQATT and SNEGSKA (reference sequence). Trimming took 3 bases from V and 5 from J, leaving 14 bases between them. The CDR3 region has the DNA TGCAGTGCTAGTCTAATAAAGGACCACGAGCAGTACTTC. It encodes CSASLIKDHEQYF.

There are many counts of this clonotype. The chain uses TRBV20-1 and TRBJ1-1; TRBD1 might be the D (5 bases). CDR3 length: 11 amino acids. Deletions cut 3 bases from V and 7 bases from J, with 9 bases between. Looked up from germline, CDR1 is DFQATT and CDR2 is SNEGSKA (reference sequence). In DNA form, the CDR3 reads TGCAGTGCTAGGGGGGGACTTGAAGCTTTCTTT. It yields the protein CSARGGLEAFF.

Remarks on this clonotype: One end of the junction fails to match germline, which may point to a read error. The J gene is TRBJ2-5, the V gene TRBV5-1; 9 positions match TRBD1. Germline V gene data show CDR1 as SGHRS and CDR2 as YFSETQ. The CDR3 has 15 residues. Here the CDR3 DNA reads TGCGCCAGCAGCACCGGACAGGGGAGGCAAGAGGCCCAGTACTTC. Its translation: CASSTGQGRQEAQYF.

The rearrangement joins TRBV5-1 to TRBJ1-5; D remains ambiguous. The germline gives CDR1 SGHRS, CDR2 YFSETQ. This CDR3 comprises 13 residues. The V gene lost 0 bases and the J gene lost 6 bases, with 7 bases spanning the gap. The CDR3 bases are TGCGCCAGCAGCTTGGATGGAACTCAGCCCCAGCATTTT. Residues: CASSLDGTQPQHF.

This clonotype has a handful of counts. The chain is built from TRBV7-2 and TRBJ1-2; TRBD1 might be the D (6 bases). Germline V lookup: CDR1 SGHTA, CDR2 FQGNSA. V lost 6 bases, J lost 0 bases, and 11 bases lay in between. This CDR3 has 14 amino acids. CDR3 in DNA: TGTGCCAGCAGGCCTGACAGGTCTAACTATGGCTACACCTTC. It specifies CASRPDRSNYGYTF.

This clonotype was recorded a few times. V and J are TRBV20-1 and TRBJ2-1; D may be TRBD1 or TRBD2 (6 bases each). Germline CDR1 and CDR2: DFQATT and SNEGSKA (reference sequence). The CDR3 has 15 amino acids. V lost 3 bases, J lost 4 bases, and 16 bases lay in between. DNA for the CDR3: TGCAGTGCTAGCCGGGGTGGGGGGCTTTACAATGAGCAGTTCTTC. As protein: CSASRGGGLYNEQFF.

In its sample, this clonotype was seen many times. The chain combines TRBV5-1 with TRBJ2-3; D gene unclear. CDR1 and CDR2 (germline): SGHRS, YFSETQ. Trimming cost V 4 bases and J 1 base, with 10 bases left between them. This CDR3 has 14 amino acids. DNA of the CDR3: TGCGCCAGCAGCCTCTCGGTTCGCACAGATACGCAGTATTTT. The encoded protein is CASSLSVRTDTQYF.

The chain combines TRBV10-2 with TRBJ2-1; unclear D gene. The CDR3 spans 16 residues. The germline V gene has CDR1 WSHSY and CDR2 SAAADI. V lost 4 bases to trimming and J lost 4 bases, with 17 bases between them. CDR3 region: CASSALARSDYNEQFF. The CDR3 nucleotides are TGCGCCAGCAGTGCTCTTGCGCGATCGGATTACAATGAGCAGTTCTTC.

This clonotype was detected many times. J is TRBJ2-3 and V is TRBV10-3; TRBD2 agrees at 7 bases. From germline, CDR1 is ENHRY and CDR2 SYGVKD. V trimming: 2 bases; J trimming: 0 bases; junction bases outside the gene matches: 8. The CDR3 length is 17 residues. In nucleotides, the CDR3 is TGTGCCATCAGTGAGGACACACTAGCGTCTAGCACAGATACGCAGTATTTT. Amino acid sequence: CAISEDTLASSTDTQYF.

The chain couples TRBV2 to TRBJ2-3; a weak D match, TRBD1 (5 bases). V was cut by 1 base and J by 0 bases, with 8 bases left in between. Germline CDR1 reads SNHLY; CDR2 reads FYNNEI. CDR3 length equals 15 residues. Here the CDR3 reads CASSEDRLSTDTQYF. CDR3 nucleotide sequence: TGTGCCAGCAGTGAAGACAGGCTTAGCACAGATACGCAGTATTTT.

Of note for this clonotype: Just one base apart from a much larger clone, this may be a read error. The chain links TRBV29-1 to TRBJ2-5, with no clear D. V was pared by 7 bases and J by 7 bases, with 16 bases between. CDR1 SQVTM and CDR2 ANQGSEA come from the germline V gene. This CDR3 is built from 12 residues. In DNA, the CDR3 is TGCAGCGCCGCAGGTCTGGTGGGGACCCAGTACTTC. Translation: CSAAGLVGTQYF.

This clonotype was detected many times. The chain is built from TRBV19 and TRBJ2-1; perhaps TRBD1 as D (6 bases). Trimming removed 6 bases at V and 6 bases at J, with 15 bases between. The CDR3 contains 14 residues. The germline CDR1 and CDR2 sequences are LNHDA and SQIVND (reference sequence). Written as DNA, the CDR3 is TGTGCCAGTAGCCAGGGGAGCGCAATCAATGAGCAGTTCTTC. Translated, it gives CASSQGSAINEQFF.

This rearrangement joins TRBV20-1 to TRBJ2-1, with 13 bases identical to TRBD2. This CDR3 has 15 residues. Trimming removed 6 bases from V and 1 base from J; junction bases left unmatched: 3. Germline loops: CDR1 DFQATT, CDR2 SNEGSKA (reference sequence). CDR3 DNA: TGCAGTGCGGGGACTAGCGGGGCATCCTACAATGAGCAGTTCTTC. As protein: CSAGTSGASYNEQFF.

Only a few counts were recorded for this clonotype. The gene calls are TRBV5-1 and TRBJ2-3; D is perhaps TRBD2 (7 bases). Germline loops: CDR1 SGHRS, CDR2 YFSETQ. This CDR3 has 16 amino acids. The V gene lost 4 bases and the J gene lost 13 bases, with 28 bases spanning the gap. The CDR3 is CASSRLVGGPSKTKYF. The CDR3, as DNA: TGCGCCAGCAGCCGCCTCGTCGGGGGGCCGAGTAAAACGAAGTATTTT.

The genes are TRBV5-1 and TRBJ2-3; TRBD2 might be the D (6 bases). From germline, CDR1 is SGHRS and CDR2 YFSETQ. V was shortened by 0 bases and J by 0 bases, with 11 bases between the two germline ends. This CDR3 has 16 amino acids. In DNA form, the CDR3 reads TGCGCCAGCAGCTTGGGGATAGCGGCTAGCACAGATACGCAGTATTTT. Its protein product is CASSLGIAASTDTQYF.

V usage is TRBV2 and J usage is TRBJ2-3; tentatively, D is TRBD1 (5 bases). The length of the CDR3 is 15 residues. CDR1 and CDR2 from the germline V gene are SNHLY and FYNNEI. Trimming took 4 bases from V and 6 from J, leaving 17 bases between them. CDR3 sequence: CASSGDSLRSDTQYF. In DNA form, the CDR3 reads TGTGCCAGCAGTGGCGACAGCCTCCGGTCGGATACGCAGTATTTT.

This clonotype has a single count. The V gene is TRBV30, the J gene TRBJ1-5; a weak D match, TRBD1 (6 bases). Germline V gene sequence: CDR1 GTSNPN, CDR2 SVGIG (reference sequence). This CDR3 comprises 15 residues. V was clipped by 2 bases and J by 0 bases, with 11 bases between them. The CDR3 DNA sequence: TGTGCCTGGAGTACCAGGGGCGCTAGCAATCAGCCCCAGCATTTT. Encoded protein: CAWSTRGASNQPQHF.

This clonotype showed up just a few times. The genes are TRBV5-1 and TRBJ2-3, with TRBD1 matching over 8 bases. The CDR3 extends over 15 amino acids. Germline V CDR1 and CDR2: SGHRS, YFSETQ. J gave up 0 bases and V 4 bases, and 4 bases lay outside the gene matches. Written as DNA, the CDR3 is TGCGCCAGCAGCATAACAGGGGGAAGCACAGATACGCAGTATTTT. It translates to CASSITGGSTDTQYF.